This T cell receptor (beta chain) was recovered during a study of blood T cells in healthy people across ages. Points from the study as a whole: Greater diversity and more naive CD4+ cells were seen in long-lived donors than in aged donors.

V was cut by 5 bases and J by 5 bases, with 8 bases left in between. CDR3 length: 12 amino acids. The germline CDR1 and CDR2 sequences are MNHEY and SMNVEV (reference sequence). Through a sample-barcoded 5' primer and a J-beta primer mix, a second PCR was run for roughly 6 to 11 cycles. Unique molecular identifiers of 12 random nucleotides labeled each cDNA. Via MiXCR, TCRdb re-called the 5' RACE reads, giving one row per CDR3 protein. The sample lists about 640,000 distinct CDR3 sequences; approximately 30% were seen once. This clonotype was counted at least ten times. Its cognate antigen is unknown. The sample comprised blood. This chain connects TRBV27 to TRBJ2-3; D unclear. The origin of this receptor is a woman of 80 years or more in good health. The CDR3 is CASSTVGDTQYF. In DNA form, the CDR3 reads TGTGCCAGCAGTACAGTTGGAGATACGCAGTATTTT.